These 21 T cell receptor beta chains were all obtained from the same sample, sequenced in a study of T cells after posttransplantation cyclophosphamide. The table came from immunoSEQ multiplex PCR; TCRdb's copy has only in-frame clones and leaves some out. The data contain tens of thousands of clones, about 77% of them singletons. Busulfan-fludarabine conditioning, marrow transplant, and cyclophosphamide on days +3 and +4 were administered. This material consisted of CD4+ T cells sorted from blood, taken roughly 1,900 days after a stem cell transplant with posttransplant cyclophosphamide. These receptors were collected from a female patient in her forties who received an allogeneic stem cell transplant from a related donor, was CMV-positive, and had no GVHD. Some T cells may have come from the graft donor.

The chain employs TRBV2 and TRBJ2-1, with D maybe TRBD1 (5 bases). Trimming cost V 6 bases and J 9 bases, with 18 bases left between them. The germline V gene has CDR1 SNHLY and CDR2 FYNNEI. This CDR3 region has 14 residues. DNA of the CDR3: TGTGCCAGCAGCCCAGGGCCGTTTAGTGGTGAGCAGTTCTTC. Translated: CASSPGPFSGEQFF.

The rearrangement uses TRBV11-1 and TRBJ2-3, with 14 bases aligning to TRBD2. The junction had 4 bases not matched to a gene; V was cut back by 5 bases and J by 0 bases. Looked up from germline, CDR1 is SGHAT and CDR2 is FQDESV (reference sequence). The CDR3 covers 17 residues. CDR3 coding DNA: TGTGCCAGCAGCCGGACTAGCGGGGGGTTTAGCACAGATACGCAGTATTTT. It translates to CASSRTSGGFSTDTQYF.

The CDR3 loop reads CASSLGTSGGAGMGQFF. The CDR3 DNA sequence: TGTGCCAGCAGCTTGGGGACTAGCGGGGGGGCGGGTATGGGGCAGTTCTTC. The chain joins TRBV5-4 to TRBJ2-1; 15 bases are shared with TRBD2. V shed 0 bases and J 12 bases; nucleotides not matched to a gene: 10. The CDR3 contains 17 residues. Germline CDR1 and CDR2: SGHNT and YYREEE (reference sequence).

As DNA, the CDR3 is TGTGCCAGCAGTTTCGATACTTCAGGAAACACCATATATTTT. This translates into CASSFDTSGNTIYF. The V and J genes are TRBV2 and TRBJ1-3; no firm D call. The V end lost 5 bases, the J end lost 4 bases, and 12 bases lay between the germline ends. This CDR3 comprises 14 residues. Germline values: CDR1 SNHLY, CDR2 FYNNEI.

The chain employs TRBV7-2 and TRBJ2-7; 7 bases are shared with TRBD1. Germline V gene lookup returns CDR1 SGHTA and CDR2 FQGNSA. The CDR3 is 13 residues long. The trim removed 10 bases at V and 4 bases at J, leaving 10 bases unmatched. CDR3 coding DNA: TGTGCCACCGAATCGGGACAGTCGTACGAGCAGTACTTC. Its translation: CATESGQSYEQYF.

The V gene is TRBV10-3, the J gene TRBJ1-6, with a possible D match to TRBD1 (5 bases). Trimming left V 6 bases short and J 5 bases short, with 11 bases between. Germline assignment: CDR1 ENHRY and CDR2 SYGVKD. The CDR3 is 14 amino acids. DNA of the CDR3: TGTGCCATCAGCAGGGATATGGATAATTCACCCCTCCACTTT. Translating gives CAISRDMDNSPLHF.

In nucleotides, the CDR3 is TGTGCCAGCAGCTTAGCAACAGGGGGCACTGAAGCTTTCTTT. It specifies CASSLATGGTEAFF. The chain has TRBV7-9 and TRBJ1-1, with 8 nucleotides matching TRBD1. This CDR3 region has 14 residues. The trim removed 0 bases at V and 4 bases at J, leaving 1 base unmatched. In germline, CDR1 is SEHNR, CDR2 FQNEAQ (reference sequence).

The V gene is TRBV5-5, the J gene TRBJ2-2, with D tentatively TRBD2 (6 bases). The CDR3 loop spans 17 amino acids. Between the trimmed V and J ends, which lost 0 bases and 1 base, there was a span of 13 bases. Per the germline V gene, CDR1 is SGHKS and CDR2 is YYEKEE (reference sequence). CDR3 bases: TGTGCCAGCAGCTTGGGGCCTCTCGGGGGGAACACCGGGGAGCTGTTTTTT. Protein sequence: CASSLGPLGGNTGELFF.

This clone was counted only a few times. The chain links TRBV27 to TRBJ1-2, with 8 bases that match TRBD1. The V and J ends lost 3 bases and 2 bases, in that order; junction bases with no gene match: 2. CDR1 MNHEY and CDR2 SMNVEV come from the germline V gene (reference sequence). This CDR3 has 14 amino acids. CDR3 nucleotide sequence: TGTGCCAGCAGTTTCAGGGGGCTGAACTATGGCTACACCTTC. It encodes CASSFRGLNYGYTF.

The gene calls are TRBV5-4 and TRBJ2-2; 11 bases map to TRBD2. Germline values: CDR1 SGHNT, CDR2 YYREEE (reference sequence). The junction had 12 bases not matched to a gene; V was cut back by 4 bases and J by 4 bases. CDR3 size: 18 residues. CDR3 loop: CASSPPVAGGPGTGELFF. DNA of the CDR3: TGTGCCAGCAGCCCCCCCGTAGCGGGGGGGCCGGGCACCGGGGAGCTGTTTTTT.

The genes are TRBV5-1 and TRBJ1-4; weak D call: TRBD1 (5 bases). The CDR3 is made up of 15 amino acids. V was pared by 0 bases and J by 5 bases, with 11 bases between. Germline V CDR1 and CDR2: SGHRS, YFSETQ. The CDR3 region is CASSLGGLSNEKLFF. The CDR3 region has the DNA TGCGCCAGCAGCTTGGGGGGACTGTCGAATGAAAAACTGTTTTTT.

This clone was seen a handful of times. The chain couples TRBV19 to TRBJ2-7, with D possibly matching TRBD2 (7 bases). The V and J ends lost 5 bases and 0 bases respectively, with 14 bases between them. CDR1 is LNHDA and CDR2 is SQIVND in the germline V gene (reference sequence). The CDR3 contains 15 residues. The CDR3 region has the DNA TGTGCCAGTAGTCTCAACAGGGAGGGCTCCTACGAGCAGTACTTC. Its protein is CASSLNREGSYEQYF. The full variable domain, completed using reference TRBV19 and TRBJ2-7, is DGGITQSPKYLFRKEGQNVTLSCEQNLNHDAMYWYRQDPGQGLRLIYYSQIVNDFQKGDIAEGYSVSREKKESFPLTVTSAQKNPTAFYLCASSLNREGSYEQYFGPGTRLTVT.

This clone was found a few times. The chain employs TRBV11-1 and TRBJ2-7, with 9 bases aligning to TRBD1. J lost 2 bases, V lost 4 bases, and 6 bases had no gene match. Germline lookup yields CDR1 SGHAT and CDR2 FQDESV (reference sequence). This CDR3 has 15 amino acids. CDR3 region: CASSSGTGPTYEQYF. The CDR3 nucleotides are TGTGCCAGCAGCTCGGGGACAGGGCCCACCTACGAGCAGTACTTC.

The gene calls are TRBV5-1 and TRBJ1-1; D possibly corresponds to TRBD1 (5 bases). This CDR3 is built from 13 residues. Germline V CDR1 and CDR2: SGHRS, YFSETQ. The V gene lost 4 bases and the J gene lost 1 base, with 8 bases spanning the gap. CDR3 protein: CASSVTANTEAFF. In DNA form, the CDR3 reads TGCGCCAGCAGCGTGACAGCGAACACTGAAGCTTTCTTT.

V gene TRBV6-6 combines with J gene TRBJ2-3, with TRBD1 matching 7 bases. Trimming took 5 bases from V and 6 from J; bases not matched to a gene: 5. The CDR3 spans 13 residues. Germline-derived CDR1 and CDR2 are MNHNY and SVGAGI (reference sequence). The CDR3 DNA reads TGTGCCAGCAGTCCCAACAGGGGTGATACGCAGTATTTT. Its protein product is CASSPNRGDTQYF.

This chain connects TRBV19 to TRBJ1-2; 8 bases agree with TRBD1. V trimming: 4 bases; J trimming: 4 bases; junction bases outside the gene matches: 17. Germline V CDR1 and CDR2: LNHDA, SQIVND (reference sequence). CDR3 length equals 18 residues. CDR3 in amino acids: CASSTDRGYSPASYGYTF. In DNA, the CDR3 is TGTGCCAGTAGTACCGACAGGGGTTACAGCCCTGCCTCCTATGGCTACACCTTC.

The chain has TRBV2 and TRBJ1-6, with D tentatively TRBD1 (5 bases). V lost 5 bases and J 5 bases, leaving 10 bases between the germline ends. CDR3 length: 14 residues. Germline CDR1 reads SNHLY; CDR2 reads FYNNEI. DNA for the CDR3: TGTGCCAGCAGTTCCAGGACAAATAATTCACCCCTCCACTTT. The encoded protein is CASSSRTNNSPLHF.

This chain uses TRBV11-2 with TRBJ2-5, with 10 bases aligning to TRBD2. The V and J ends lost 2 bases and 7 bases, in that order; junction bases with no gene match: 16. The CDR3 runs to 18 residues. Germline CDR1 is SGHAT and CDR2 is FQNNGV. The CDR3 here is CASSLPQRLAGPQGTQYF. DNA of the CDR3: TGTGCCAGCAGCTTACCACAAAGACTAGCGGGCCCCCAGGGGACCCAGTACTTC.

The chain has TRBV19 and TRBJ2-2, with 10 bases fitting TRBD2. CDR1 is LNHDA, CDR2 SQIVND, per germline (reference sequence). After removal of 3 bases from V and 3 bases from J, the junction contained 4 bases not matched to a gene. The CDR3 totals 16 residues. The CDR3 region is CASSISSGGDTGELFF. For the CDR3, the DNA is TGTGCCAGTAGTATCTCCAGCGGGGGGGACACCGGGGAGCTGTTTTTT. The whole variable domain, remainder taken from reference TRBV19 and TRBJ2-2, is DGGITQSPKYLFRKEGQNVTLSCEQNLNHDAMYWYRQDPGQGLRLIYYSQIVNDFQKGDIAEGYSVSREKKESFPLTVTSAQKNPTAFYLCASSISSGGDTGELFFGEGSRLTVL.

This chain links TRBV6-1 with TRBJ2-5, with 10 bases matching TRBD1. The CDR3 spans 15 residues. V was pared by 6 bases and J by 5 bases, with 9 bases of the junction left unmatched. Per germline, CDR1 MNHNS and CDR2 SASEGT. The CDR3, as DNA: TGTGCCAGCAGAGACGACAGGGGGCTTAGGGAGACCCAGTACTTC. It is translated as CASRDDRGLRETQYF.

This clone was counted only a few times. The genes are TRBV19 and TRBJ1-5; a weak D match, TRBD1 (5 bases). Trimming shortened V by 2 bases and J by 4 bases, and 12 bases separated the two germline ends. CDR3 length: 15 residues. Germline V CDR1 and CDR2: LNHDA, SQIVND (reference sequence). The CDR3 loop is CASSISAGWNQPQHF. The CDR3 DNA is TGTGCCAGTAGTATATCAGCAGGGTGGAATCAGCCCCAGCATTTT.